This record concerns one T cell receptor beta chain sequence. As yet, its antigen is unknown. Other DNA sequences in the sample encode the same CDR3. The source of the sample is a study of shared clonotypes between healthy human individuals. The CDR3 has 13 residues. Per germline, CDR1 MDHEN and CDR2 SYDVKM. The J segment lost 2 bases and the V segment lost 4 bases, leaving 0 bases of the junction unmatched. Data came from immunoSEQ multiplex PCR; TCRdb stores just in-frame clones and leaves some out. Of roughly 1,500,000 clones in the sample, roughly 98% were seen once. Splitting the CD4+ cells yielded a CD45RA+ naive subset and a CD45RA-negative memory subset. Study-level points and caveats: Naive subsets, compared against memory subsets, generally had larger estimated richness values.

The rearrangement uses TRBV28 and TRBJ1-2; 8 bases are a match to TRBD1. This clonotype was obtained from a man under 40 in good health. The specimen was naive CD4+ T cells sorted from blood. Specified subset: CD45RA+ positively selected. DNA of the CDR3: TGTGCCAGCAGTTACAGGGGGAACTATGGCTACACCTTC. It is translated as CASSYRGNYGYTF.